This T cell receptor (beta chain) was identified during a study of blood T cell repertoires in COVID-19. This CDR3 region has 17 residues. V shed 0 bases and J 6 bases; nucleotides not matched to a gene: 9. The V gene's germline CDR1 is SGHTA and CDR2 FQGNSA. Only in-frame clones appear in the TCRdb table, and some are missing; sequencing was by immunoSEQ multiplex PCR. The data contain about 48,000 clones, under 90% of them seen just once; the ten biggest clones take up roughly 2.5%. The source of this sequence is a woman older than 75 with COVID-19, enrolled during active disease. V is TRBV7-2 and J is TRBJ1-5, with 9 bases lining up with TRBD1. Sequences were obtained from peripheral blood. This chain's CDR3 is CASSLAGQGRRGQPQHF. The CDR3 DNA reads TGTGCCAGCAGCTTAGCTGGACAGGGGAGGAGAGGTCAGCCCCAGCATTTT.